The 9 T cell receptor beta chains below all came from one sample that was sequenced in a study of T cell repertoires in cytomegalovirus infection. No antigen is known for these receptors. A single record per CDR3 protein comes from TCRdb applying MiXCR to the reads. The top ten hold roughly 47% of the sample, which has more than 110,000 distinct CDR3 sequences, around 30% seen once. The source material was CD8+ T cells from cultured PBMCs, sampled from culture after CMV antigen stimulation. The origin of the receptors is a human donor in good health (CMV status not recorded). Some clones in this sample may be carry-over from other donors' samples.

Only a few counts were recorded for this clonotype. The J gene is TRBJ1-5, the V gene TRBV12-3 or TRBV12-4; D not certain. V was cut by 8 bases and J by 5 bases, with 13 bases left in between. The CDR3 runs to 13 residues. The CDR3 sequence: CASAGPWDQPQHF. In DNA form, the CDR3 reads TGTGCCAGCGCGGGTCCATGGGATCAGCCCCAGCATTTT.

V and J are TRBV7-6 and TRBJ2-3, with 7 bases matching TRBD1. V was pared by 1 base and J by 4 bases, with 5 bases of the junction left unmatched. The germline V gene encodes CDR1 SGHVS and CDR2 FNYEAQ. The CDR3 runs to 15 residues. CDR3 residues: CASSLDRGPADTQYF. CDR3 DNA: TGTGCCAGCAGCTTAGACAGGGGCCCCGCAGATACGCAGTATTTT.

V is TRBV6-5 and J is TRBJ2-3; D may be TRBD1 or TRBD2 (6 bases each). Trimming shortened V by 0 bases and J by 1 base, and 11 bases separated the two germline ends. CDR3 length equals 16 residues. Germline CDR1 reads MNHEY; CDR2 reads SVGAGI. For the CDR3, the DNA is TGTGCCAGCAGTTACTCGCCAGGGGAGGGCACAGATACGCAGTATTTT. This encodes CASSYSPGEGTDTQYF.

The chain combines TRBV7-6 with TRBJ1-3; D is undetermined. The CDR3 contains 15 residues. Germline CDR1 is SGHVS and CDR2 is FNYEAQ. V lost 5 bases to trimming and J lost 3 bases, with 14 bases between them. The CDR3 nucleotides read TGTGCCAGCAGCCCCGCCCAGGAGCATGGAAACACCATATATTTT. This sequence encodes CASSPAQEHGNTIYF.

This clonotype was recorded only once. CDR3 in amino acids: CASRKVWAGDTQYF. As DNA, the CDR3 is TGTGCCAGCAGAAAAGTCTGGGCAGGAGATACGCAGTATTTT. V and J are TRBV6-6 and TRBJ2-3, with no clear D. In germline, CDR1 is MNHNY, CDR2 SVGAGI (reference sequence). The CDR3 contains 14 residues. The V end lost 6 bases, the J end lost 5 bases, and 15 bases lay between the germline ends.

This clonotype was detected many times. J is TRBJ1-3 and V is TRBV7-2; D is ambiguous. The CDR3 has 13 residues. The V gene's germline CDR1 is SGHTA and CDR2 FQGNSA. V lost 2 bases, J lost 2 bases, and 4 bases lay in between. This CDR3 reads CASSLNPGNTIYF. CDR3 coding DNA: TGTGCCAGCAGCTTAAATCCTGGAAACACCATATATTTT.

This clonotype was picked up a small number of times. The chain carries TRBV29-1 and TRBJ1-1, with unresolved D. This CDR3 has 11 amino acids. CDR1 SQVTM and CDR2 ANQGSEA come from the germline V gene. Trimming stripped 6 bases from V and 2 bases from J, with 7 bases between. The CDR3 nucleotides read TGCAGCGTCCCCCGAAACACTGAAGCTTTCTTT. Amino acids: CSVPRNTEAFF.

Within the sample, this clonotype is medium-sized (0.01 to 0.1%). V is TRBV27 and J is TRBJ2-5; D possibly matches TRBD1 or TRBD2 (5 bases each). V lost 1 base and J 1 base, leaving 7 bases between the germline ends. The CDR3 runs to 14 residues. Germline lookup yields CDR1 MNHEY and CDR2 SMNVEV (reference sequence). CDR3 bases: TGTGCCAGCAGTTTATTGGGGACCCAAGAGACCCAGTACTTC. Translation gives CASSLLGTQETQYF.

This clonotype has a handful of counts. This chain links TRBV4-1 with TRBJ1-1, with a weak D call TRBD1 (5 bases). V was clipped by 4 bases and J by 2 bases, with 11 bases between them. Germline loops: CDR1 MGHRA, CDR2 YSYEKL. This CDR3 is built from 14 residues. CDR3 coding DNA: TGCGCCAGCAGCCTATCAAGGGGAAACACTGAAGCTTTCTTT. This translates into CASSLSRGNTEAFF.